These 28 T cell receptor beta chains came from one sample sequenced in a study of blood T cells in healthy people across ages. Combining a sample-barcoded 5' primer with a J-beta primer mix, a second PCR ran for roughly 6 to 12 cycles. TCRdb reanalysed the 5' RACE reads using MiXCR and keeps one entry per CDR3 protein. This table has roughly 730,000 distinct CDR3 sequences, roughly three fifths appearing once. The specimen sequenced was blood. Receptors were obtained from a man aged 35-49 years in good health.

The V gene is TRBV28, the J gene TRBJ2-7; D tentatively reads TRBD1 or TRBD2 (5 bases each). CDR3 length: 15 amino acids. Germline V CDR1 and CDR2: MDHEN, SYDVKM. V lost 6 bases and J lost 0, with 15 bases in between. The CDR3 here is CASSLPGPTSYEQYF. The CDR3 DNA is TGTGCCAGCAGCCTCCCGGGGCCGACCTCCTACGAGCAGTACTTC.

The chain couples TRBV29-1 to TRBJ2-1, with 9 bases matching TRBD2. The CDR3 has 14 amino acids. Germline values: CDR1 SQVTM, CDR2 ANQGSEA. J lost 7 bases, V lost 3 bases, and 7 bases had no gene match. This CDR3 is CSVELAGPGNEQFF. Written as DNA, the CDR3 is TGCAGCGTTGAGCTAGCGGGGCCTGGGAATGAGCAGTTCTTC.

CDR3 in amino acids: CASSQVGETNTEAFF. The CDR3 DNA reads as TGTGCCAGCAGCCAAGTCGGGGAGACGAACACTGAAGCTTTCTTT. The chain couples TRBV4-2 to TRBJ1-1; the D is unclear. V lost 1 base, J lost 1 base, and 10 bases lay in between. The V gene's germline CDR1 is LGHNA and CDR2 YNFKEQ. This CDR3 has 15 amino acids.

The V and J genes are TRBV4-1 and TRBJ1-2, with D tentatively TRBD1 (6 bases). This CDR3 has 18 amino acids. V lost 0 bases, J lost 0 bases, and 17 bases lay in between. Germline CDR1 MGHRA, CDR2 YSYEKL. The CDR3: CASSQDGTQGITNYGYTF. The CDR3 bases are TGCGCCAGCAGCCAAGACGGGACCCAGGGGATAACTAACTATGGCTACACCTTC.

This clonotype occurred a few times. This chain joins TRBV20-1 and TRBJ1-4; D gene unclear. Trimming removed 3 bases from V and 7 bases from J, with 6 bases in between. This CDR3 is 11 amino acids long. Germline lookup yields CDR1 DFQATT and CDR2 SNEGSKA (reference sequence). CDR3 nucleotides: TGCAGTGCTAGGGATCCTGAAAAACTGTTTTTT. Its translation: CSARDPEKLFF.

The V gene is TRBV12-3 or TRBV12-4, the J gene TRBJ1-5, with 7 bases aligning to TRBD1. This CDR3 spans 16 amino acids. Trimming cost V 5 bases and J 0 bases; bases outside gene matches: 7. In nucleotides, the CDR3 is TGTGCCAGCAGTCAACGGACAGGATATAGCAATCAGCCCCAGCATTTT. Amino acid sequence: CASSQRTGYSNQPQHF.

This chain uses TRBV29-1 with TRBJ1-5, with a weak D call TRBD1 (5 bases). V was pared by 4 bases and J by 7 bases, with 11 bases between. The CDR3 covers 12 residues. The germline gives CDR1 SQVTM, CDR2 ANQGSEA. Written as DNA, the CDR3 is TGCAGCGTTGGAACAGGTGGACAGCCCCAGCATTTT. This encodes CSVGTGGQPQHF.

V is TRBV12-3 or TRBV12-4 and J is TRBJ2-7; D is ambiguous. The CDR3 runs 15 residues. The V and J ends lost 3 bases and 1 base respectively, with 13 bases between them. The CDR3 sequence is CASSFIFPNSYEQYF. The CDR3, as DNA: TGTGCCAGCAGTTTCATTTTTCCTAATTCCTACGAGCAGTACTTC.

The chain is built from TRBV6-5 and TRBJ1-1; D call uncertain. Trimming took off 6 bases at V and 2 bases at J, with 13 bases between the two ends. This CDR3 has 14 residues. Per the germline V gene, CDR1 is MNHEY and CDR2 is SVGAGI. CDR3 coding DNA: TGTGCCAGCAGAAGATCTGATAGTAACACTGAAGCTTTCTTT. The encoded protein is CASRRSDSNTEAFF.

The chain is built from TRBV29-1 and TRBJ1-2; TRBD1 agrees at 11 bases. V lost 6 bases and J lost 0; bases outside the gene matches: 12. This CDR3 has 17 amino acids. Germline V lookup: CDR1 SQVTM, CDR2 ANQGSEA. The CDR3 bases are TGCAGCGTGGATCCGGGACAGGGGGTCACAACTAACTATGGCTACACCTTC. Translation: CSVDPGQGVTTNYGYTF.

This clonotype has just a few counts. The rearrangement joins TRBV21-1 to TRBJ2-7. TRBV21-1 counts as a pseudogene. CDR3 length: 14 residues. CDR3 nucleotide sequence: TGTGCCAGCATCACAGGGCTTCCCCCCTACGAGCAGTACTTC. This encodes CASITGLPPYEQYF.

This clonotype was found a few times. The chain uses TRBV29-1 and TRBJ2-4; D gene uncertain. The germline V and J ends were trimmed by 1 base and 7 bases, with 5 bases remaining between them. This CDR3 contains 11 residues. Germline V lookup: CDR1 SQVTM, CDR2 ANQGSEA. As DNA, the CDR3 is TGCAGCGTTGAAGCGTCGAACATTCAGTACTTC. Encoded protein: CSVEASNIQYF.

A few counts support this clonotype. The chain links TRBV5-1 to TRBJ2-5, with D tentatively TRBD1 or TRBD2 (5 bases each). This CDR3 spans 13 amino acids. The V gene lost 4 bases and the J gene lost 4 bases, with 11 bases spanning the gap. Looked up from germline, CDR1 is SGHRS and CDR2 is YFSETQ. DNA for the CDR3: TGCGCCAGCAGCCCCGGGGACGCAGAGACCCAGTACTTC. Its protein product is CASSPGDAETQYF.

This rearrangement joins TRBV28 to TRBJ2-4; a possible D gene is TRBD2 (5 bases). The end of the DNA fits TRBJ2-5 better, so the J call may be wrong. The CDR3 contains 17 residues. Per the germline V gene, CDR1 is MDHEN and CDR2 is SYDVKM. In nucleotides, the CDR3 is TGTGCCAGCAGTACCCAGCCATTCGGGAAGGGCTTGGAGACCCAGTACTTC. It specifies CASSTQPFGKGLETQYF.

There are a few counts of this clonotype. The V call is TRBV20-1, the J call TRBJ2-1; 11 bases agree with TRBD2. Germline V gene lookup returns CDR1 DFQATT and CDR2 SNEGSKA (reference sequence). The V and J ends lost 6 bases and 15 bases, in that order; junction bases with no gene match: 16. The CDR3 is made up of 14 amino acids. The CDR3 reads CSARRTSGGLRPFF. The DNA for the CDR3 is TGCAGTGCCCGAAGAACTAGCGGGGGCCTCCGTCCGTTCTTC.

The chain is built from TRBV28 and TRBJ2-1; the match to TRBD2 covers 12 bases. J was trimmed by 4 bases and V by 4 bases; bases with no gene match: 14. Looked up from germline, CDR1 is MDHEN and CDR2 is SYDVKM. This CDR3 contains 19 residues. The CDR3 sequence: CASSSYGLAGIETYNEQFF. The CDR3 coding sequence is TGTGCCAGCAGTTCTTACGGACTAGCGGGAATCGAAACTTACAATGAGCAGTTCTTC.

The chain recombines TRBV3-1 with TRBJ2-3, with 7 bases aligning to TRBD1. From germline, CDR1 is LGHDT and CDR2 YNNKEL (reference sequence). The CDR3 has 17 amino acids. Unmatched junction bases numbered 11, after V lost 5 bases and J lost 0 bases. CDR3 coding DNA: TGTGCCAGCAGCTTAAGACTCGGACAGGTCAGCACAGATACGCAGTATTTT. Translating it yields CASSLRLGQVSTDTQYF.

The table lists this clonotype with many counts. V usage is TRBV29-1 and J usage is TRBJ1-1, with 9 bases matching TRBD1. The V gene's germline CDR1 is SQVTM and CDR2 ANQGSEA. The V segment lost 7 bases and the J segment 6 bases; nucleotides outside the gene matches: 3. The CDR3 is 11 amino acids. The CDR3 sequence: CSAHRGPEAFF. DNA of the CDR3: TGCAGCGCCCACAGGGGGCCTGAAGCTTTCTTT.

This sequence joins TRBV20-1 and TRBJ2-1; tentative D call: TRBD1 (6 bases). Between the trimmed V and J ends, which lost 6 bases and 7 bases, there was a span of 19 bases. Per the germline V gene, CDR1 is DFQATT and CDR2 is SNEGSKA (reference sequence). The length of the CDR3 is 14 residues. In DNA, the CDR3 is TGCAGTGCCCAACGGCCCCAGGGGAATAATGAGCAGTTCTTC. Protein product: CSAQRPQGNNEQFF.

This chain's CDR3 is CASSRSGQGAYEQYF. In nucleotides, the CDR3 is TGCGCCAGCAGCCGCTCCGGACAGGGAGCCTACGAGCAGTACTTC. The V call is TRBV4-3, the J call TRBJ2-7; TRBD1 matches 8 bases. Germline CDR1 and CDR2: LGHNA and YSLEER. This CDR3 is built from 15 residues. With V trimmed by 4 bases and J by 2 bases, 7 bases remained unmatched.

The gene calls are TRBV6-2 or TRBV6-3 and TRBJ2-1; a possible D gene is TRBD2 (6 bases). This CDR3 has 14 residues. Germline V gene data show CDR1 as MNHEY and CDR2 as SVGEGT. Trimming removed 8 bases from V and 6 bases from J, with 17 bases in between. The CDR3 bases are TGTGCCAGCGGGCTTGGGACTCTCGGCAATGAGCAGTTCTTC. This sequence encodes CASGLGTLGNEQFF.

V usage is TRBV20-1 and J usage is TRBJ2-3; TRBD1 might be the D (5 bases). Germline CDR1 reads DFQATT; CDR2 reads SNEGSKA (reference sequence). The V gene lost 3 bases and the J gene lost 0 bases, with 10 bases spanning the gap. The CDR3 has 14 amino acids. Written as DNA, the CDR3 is TGCAGTGCTAGTAGGGGCACTAGCACAGATACGCAGTATTTT. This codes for CSASRGTSTDTQYF.

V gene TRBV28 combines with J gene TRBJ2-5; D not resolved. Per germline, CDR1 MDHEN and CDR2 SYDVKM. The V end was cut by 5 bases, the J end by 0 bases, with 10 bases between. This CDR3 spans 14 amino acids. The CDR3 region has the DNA TGTGCCAGCAGTCTGCCCTCGTACCAAGAGACCCAGTACTTC. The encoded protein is CASSLPSYQETQYF.

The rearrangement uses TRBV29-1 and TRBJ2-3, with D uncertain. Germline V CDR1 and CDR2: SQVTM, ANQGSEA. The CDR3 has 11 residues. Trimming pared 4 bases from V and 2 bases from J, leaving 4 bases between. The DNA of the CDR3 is TGCAGCGTTGGACACACAGATACGCAGTATTTT. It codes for CSVGHTDTQYF.

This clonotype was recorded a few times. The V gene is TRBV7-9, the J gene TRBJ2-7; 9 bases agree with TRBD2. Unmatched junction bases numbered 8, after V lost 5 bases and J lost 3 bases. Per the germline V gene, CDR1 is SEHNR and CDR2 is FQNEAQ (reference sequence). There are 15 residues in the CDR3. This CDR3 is CASSGLAGNSYEQYF. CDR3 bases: TGTGCCAGCAGCGGGCTAGCGGGAAATAGCTACGAGCAGTACTTC.

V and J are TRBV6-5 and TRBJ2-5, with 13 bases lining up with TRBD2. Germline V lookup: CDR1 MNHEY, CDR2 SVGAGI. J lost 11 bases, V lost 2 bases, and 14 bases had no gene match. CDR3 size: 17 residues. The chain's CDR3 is CASSYPGLAGVVGEQYF. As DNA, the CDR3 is TGTGCCAGCAGTTACCCTGGACTAGCGGGAGTAGTAGGTGAGCAGTACTTC.

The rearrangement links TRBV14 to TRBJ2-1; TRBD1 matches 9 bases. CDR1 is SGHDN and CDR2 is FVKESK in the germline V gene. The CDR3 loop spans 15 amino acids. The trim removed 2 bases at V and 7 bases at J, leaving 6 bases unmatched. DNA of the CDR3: TGTGCCAGCAGCCAAAACACCGGGACAGGGAATGAGCAGTTCTTC. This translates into CASSQNTGTGNEQFF.

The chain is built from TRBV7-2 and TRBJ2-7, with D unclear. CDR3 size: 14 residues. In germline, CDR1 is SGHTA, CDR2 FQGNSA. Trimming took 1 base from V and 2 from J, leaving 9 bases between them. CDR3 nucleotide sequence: TGTGCCAGCAGCTTAGGAGTTGCAACCTACGAGCAGTACTTC. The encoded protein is CASSLGVATYEQYF.